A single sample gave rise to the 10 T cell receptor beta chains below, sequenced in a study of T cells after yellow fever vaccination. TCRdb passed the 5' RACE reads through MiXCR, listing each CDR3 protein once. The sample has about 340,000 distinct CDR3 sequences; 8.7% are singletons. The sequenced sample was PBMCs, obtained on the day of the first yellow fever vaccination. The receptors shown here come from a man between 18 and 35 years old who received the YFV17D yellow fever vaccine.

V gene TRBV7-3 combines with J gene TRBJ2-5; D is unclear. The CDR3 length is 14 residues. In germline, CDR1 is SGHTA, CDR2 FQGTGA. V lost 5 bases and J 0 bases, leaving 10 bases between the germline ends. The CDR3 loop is CASSQTAYQETQYF. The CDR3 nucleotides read TGTGCCAGCAGCCAAACAGCGTACCAAGAGACCCAGTACTTC.

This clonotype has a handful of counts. The CDR3 DNA sequence: TGTGCCATCAGTGACCAGGGTGAATACAATGAGCAGTTCTTC. Translating it yields CAISDQGEYNEQFF. V usage is TRBV10-3 and J usage is TRBJ2-1, with D perhaps matching TRBD1 (5 bases). V was shortened by 3 bases and J by 4 bases, with 10 bases between the two germline ends. Looked up from germline, CDR1 is ENHRY and CDR2 is SYGVKD. The CDR3 consists of 14 residues.

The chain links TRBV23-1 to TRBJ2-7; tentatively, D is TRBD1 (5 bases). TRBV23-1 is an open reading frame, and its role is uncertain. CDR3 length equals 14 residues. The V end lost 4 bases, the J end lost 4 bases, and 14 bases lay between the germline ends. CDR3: CASSLSQRQYEQYF. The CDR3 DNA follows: TGCGCCAGCAGTCTATCCCAGAGACAGTACGAGCAGTACTTC.

In DNA form, the CDR3 reads TGTGCCAGCAGACGACAGGGTACTGACACCGGGGAGCTGTTTTTT. Protein: CASRRQGTDTGELFF. The chain carries TRBV27 and TRBJ2-2; 7 bases agree with TRBD1. Germline V gene sequence: CDR1 MNHEY, CDR2 SMNVEV (reference sequence). V trimming: 6 bases; J trimming: 3 bases; junction bases outside the gene matches: 7. The CDR3 extends over 15 amino acids.

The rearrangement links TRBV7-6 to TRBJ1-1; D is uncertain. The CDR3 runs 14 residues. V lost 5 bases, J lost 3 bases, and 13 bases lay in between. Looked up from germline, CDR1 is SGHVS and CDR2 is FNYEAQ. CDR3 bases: TGTGCCAGCAGCACCGGTCCCCTCCACACTGAAGCTTTCTTT. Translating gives CASSTGPLHTEAFF.

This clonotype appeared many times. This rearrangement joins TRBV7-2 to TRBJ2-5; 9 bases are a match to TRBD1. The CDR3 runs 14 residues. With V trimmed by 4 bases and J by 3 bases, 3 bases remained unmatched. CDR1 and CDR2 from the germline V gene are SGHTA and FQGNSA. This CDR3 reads CASSSRDREETQYF. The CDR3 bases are TGTGCCAGCAGCTCAAGGGACAGGGAAGAGACCCAGTACTTC. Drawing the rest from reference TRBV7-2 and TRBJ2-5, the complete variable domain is GAGVSQSPSNKVTEKGKDVELRCDPISGHTALYWYRQSLGQGLEFLIYFQGNSAPDKSGLPSDRFSAERTGGSVSTLTIQRTQQEDSAVYLCASSSRDREETQYFGPGTRLLVL.

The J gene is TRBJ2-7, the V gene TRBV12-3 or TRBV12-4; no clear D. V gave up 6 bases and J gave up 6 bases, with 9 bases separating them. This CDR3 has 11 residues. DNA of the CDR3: TGTGCCAGCAGCCAAGATTTCGAGCAGTACTTC. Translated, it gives CASSQDFEQYF.

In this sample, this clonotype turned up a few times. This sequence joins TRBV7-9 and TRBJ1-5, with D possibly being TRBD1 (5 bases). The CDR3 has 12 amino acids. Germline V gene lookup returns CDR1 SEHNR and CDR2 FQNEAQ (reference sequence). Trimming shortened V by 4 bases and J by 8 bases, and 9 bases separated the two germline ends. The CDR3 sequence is CASSSGREPQHF. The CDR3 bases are TGTGCCAGCAGCTCAGGGAGGGAGCCCCAGCATTTT.

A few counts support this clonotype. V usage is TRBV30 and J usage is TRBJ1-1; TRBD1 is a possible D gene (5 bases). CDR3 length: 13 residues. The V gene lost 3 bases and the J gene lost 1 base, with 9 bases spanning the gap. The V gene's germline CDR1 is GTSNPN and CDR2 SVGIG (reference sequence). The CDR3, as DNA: TGTGCCTGGAGGGCAGGGAAGAACACTGAAGCTTTCTTT. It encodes CAWRAGKNTEAFF.

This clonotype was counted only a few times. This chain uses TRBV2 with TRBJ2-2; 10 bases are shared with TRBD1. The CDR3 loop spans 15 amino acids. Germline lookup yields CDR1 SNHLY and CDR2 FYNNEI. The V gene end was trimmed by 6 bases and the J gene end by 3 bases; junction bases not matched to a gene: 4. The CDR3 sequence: CASRTGGADTGELFF. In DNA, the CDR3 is TGTGCCAGCAGGACAGGGGGCGCGGACACCGGGGAGCTGTTTTTT.